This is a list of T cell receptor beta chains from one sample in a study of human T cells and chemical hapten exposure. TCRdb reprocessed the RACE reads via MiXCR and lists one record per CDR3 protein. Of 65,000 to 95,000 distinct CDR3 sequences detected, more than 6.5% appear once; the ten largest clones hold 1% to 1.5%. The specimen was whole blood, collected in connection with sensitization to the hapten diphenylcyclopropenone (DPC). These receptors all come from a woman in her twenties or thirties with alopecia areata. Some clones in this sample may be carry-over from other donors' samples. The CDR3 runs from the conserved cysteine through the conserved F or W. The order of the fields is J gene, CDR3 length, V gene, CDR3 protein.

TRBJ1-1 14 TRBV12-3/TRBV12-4 CASSQQGQNTEAFF
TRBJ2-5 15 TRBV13 CASSLRGGFQETQYF
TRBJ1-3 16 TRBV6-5 CASRPRDGGSGNTIYF
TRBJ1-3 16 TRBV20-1 CSARRGGGDTGNTIYF
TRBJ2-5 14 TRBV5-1 CASSLGPPKSSQYF
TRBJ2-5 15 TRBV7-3 CASSSQRGGLETQYF
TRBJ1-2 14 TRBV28 CASSSPAVDWGYTF
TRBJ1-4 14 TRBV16 CASKDHRSSEKLFF
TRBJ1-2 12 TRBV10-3 CAISDQDYGYTF
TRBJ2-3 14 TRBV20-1 CSARSQTFTDTQYF
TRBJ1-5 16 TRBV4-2 CASSPPGQGTYQPQHF
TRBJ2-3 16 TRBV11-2 CASSLGAGRPTDTQYF
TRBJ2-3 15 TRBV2 CASSDGLADTDTQYF
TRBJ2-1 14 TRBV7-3 CASSPEGFYNEQFF
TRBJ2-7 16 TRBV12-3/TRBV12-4 CASSLFSANHPREQYF
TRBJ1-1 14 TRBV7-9 CASSYQGPNTEAFF
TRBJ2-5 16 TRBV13 CASSLRSRGGQETQYF
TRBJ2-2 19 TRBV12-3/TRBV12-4 CASSFVLFGAGGHTGELFF
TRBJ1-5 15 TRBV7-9 CASSPHRDTNQPQHF
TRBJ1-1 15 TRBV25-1 CASSPGSPPNTEAFF
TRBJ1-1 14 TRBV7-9 CASSPTPPYTEAFF
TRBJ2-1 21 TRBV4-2 CASSQDAPDRRWERSYNEQFF
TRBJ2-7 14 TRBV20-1 CSARTGGGSYEQYF
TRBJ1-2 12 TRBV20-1 CSAPVSFRGYTF